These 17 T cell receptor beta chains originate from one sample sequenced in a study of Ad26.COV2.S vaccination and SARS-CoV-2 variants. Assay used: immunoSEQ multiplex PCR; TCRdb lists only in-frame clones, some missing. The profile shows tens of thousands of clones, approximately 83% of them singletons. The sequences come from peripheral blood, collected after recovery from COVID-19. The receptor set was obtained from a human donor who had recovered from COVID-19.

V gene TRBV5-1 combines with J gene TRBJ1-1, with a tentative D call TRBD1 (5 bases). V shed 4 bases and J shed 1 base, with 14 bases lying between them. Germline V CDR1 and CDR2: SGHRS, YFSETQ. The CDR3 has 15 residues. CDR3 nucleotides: TGCGCCAGCAGCCCCTTAGGTGGGGGGAACACTGAAGCTTTCTTT. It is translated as CASSPLGGGNTEAFF.

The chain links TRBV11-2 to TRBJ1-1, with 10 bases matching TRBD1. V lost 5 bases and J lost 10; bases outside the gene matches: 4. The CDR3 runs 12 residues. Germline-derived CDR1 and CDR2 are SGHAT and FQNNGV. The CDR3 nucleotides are TGTGCCAGCAGCCAAGACAGGGGGCGAGCTTTCTTT. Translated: CASSQDRGRAFF.

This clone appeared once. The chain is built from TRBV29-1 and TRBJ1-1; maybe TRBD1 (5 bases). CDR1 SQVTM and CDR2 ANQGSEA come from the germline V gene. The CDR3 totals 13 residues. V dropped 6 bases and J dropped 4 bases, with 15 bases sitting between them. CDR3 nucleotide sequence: TGCAGCGTCTCGAGTTCGGGGCGCACTGAAGCTTTCTTT. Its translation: CSVSSSGRTEAFF.

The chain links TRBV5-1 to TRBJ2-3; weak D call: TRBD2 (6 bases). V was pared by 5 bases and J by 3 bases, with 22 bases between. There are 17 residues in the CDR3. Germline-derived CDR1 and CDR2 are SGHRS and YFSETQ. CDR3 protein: CASSFTGTAGFTDTQYF. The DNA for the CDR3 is TGCGCCAGCAGTTTTACCGGGACGGCGGGGTTTACAGATACGCAGTATTTT.

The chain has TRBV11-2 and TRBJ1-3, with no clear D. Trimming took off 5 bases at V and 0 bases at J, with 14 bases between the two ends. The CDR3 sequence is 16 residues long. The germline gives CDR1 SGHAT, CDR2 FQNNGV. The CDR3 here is CASSGIKPPSGNTIYF. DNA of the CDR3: TGTGCCAGCAGCGGAATCAAACCCCCCTCTGGAAACACCATATATTTT.

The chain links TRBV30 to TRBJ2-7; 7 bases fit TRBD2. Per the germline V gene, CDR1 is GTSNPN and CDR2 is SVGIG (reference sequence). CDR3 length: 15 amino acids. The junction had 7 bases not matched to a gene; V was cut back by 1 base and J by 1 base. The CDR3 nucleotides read TGTGCCTGGAGTGGCGAGGCTAGCGGATCCTACGAGCAGTACTTC. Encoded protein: CAWSGEASGSYEQYF.

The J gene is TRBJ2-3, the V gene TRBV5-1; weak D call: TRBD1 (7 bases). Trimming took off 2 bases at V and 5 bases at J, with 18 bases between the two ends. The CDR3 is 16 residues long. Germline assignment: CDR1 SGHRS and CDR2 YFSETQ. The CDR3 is CASSFAGGRGGDTQYF. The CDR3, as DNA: TGCGCCAGCAGCTTCGCAGGGGGACGGGGAGGAGATACGCAGTATTTT.

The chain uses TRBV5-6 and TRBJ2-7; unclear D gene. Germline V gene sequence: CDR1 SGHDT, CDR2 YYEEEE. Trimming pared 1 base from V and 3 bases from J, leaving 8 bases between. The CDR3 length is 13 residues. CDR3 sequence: CASSLSPNYEQYF. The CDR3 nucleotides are TGTGCCAGCAGCTTGTCCCCCAACTACGAGCAGTACTTC.

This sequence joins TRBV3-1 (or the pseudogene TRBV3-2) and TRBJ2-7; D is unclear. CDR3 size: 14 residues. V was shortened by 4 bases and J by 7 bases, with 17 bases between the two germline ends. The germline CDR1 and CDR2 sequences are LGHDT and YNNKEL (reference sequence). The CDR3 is CASSPQASLREQYF. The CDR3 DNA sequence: TGTGCCAGCAGCCCCCAAGCGTCTTTAAGGGAGCAGTACTTC.

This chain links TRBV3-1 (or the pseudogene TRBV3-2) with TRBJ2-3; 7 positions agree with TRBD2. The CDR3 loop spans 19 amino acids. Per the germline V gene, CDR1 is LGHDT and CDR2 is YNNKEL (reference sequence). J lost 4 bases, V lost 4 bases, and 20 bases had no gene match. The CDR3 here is CASSRYPPSSGGVPDTQYF. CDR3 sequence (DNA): TGTGCCAGCAGCCGTTACCCCCCTTCTAGCGGAGGGGTCCCAGATACGCAGTATTTT.

The CDR3 DNA reads as TGTGCCAGCAACCTTAGAGACCCTCTAGCGGGGGGGGCGGATACGCAGTATTTT. Its protein product is CASNLRDPLAGGADTQYF. The chain uses TRBV7-8 and TRBJ2-3; 12 positions match TRBD2. The CDR3 is 18 residues long. With V trimmed by 7 bases and J by 6 bases, 17 bases remained unmatched. Per the germline V gene, CDR1 is SGHVS and CDR2 is FQNEAQ.

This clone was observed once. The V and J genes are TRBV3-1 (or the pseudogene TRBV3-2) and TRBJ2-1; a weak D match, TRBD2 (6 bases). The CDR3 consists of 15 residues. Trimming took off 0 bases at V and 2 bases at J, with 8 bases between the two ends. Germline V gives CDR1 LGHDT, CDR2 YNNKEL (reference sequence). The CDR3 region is CASSQEPGAYNEQFF. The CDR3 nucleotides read TGTGCCAGCAGCCAAGAGCCGGGGGCCTACAATGAGCAGTTCTTC.

The DNA of the CDR3 is TGTGCCAGTAGGGGAACAGGGATCGGGGAGACCCAGTACTTC. Translated, it gives CASRGTGIGETQYF. V and J are TRBV19 and TRBJ2-5; D may be TRBD1 (6 bases). V was cut by 6 bases and J by 5 bases, with 16 bases left in between. The germline V gene has CDR1 LNHDA and CDR2 SQIVND (reference sequence). There are 14 residues in the CDR3.

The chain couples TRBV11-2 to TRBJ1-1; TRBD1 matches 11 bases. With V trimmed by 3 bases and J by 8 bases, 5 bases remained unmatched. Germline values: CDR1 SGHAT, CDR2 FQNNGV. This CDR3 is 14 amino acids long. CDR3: CASSFTGTGGEAFF. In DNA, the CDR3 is TGTGCCAGCAGCTTTACCGGGACAGGGGGGGAAGCTTTCTTT.

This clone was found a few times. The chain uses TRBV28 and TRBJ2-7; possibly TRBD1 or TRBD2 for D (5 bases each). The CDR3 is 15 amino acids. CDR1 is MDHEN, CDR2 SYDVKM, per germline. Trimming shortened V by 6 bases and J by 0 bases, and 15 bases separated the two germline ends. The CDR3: CASRDPGTVSYEQYF. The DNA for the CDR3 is TGTGCCAGCAGGGACCCAGGGACGGTCTCCTACGAGCAGTACTTC.

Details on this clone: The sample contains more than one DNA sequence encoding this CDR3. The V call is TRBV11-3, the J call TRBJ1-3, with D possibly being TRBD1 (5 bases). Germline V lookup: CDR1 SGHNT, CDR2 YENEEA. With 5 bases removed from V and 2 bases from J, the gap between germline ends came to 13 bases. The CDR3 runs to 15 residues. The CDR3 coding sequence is TGTGCCAGCAGCCCGGGGCAAGGGCCTGGAAACACCATATATTTT. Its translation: CASSPGQGPGNTIYF.

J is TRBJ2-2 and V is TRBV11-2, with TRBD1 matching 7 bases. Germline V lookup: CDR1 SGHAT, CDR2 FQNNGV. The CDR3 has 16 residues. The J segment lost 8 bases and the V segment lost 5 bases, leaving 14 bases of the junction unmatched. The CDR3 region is CASSRRQGPVGGELFF. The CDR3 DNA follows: TGTGCCAGCAGCCGACGACAGGGCCCCGTGGGTGGGGAGCTGTTTTTT. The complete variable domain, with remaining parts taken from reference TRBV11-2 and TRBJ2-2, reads EAGVAQSPRYKIIEKRQSVAFWCNPISGHATLYWYQQILGQGPKLLIQFQNNGVVDDSQLPKDRFSAERLKGVDSTLKIQPAKLEDSAVYLCASSRRQGPVGGELFFGEGSRLTVL.